This T cell receptor (beta chain) was recorded in a study of T-cell reconstitution after alpha-beta-depleted transplantation in children listed by TCRdb under 2016. For context, the study as a whole: The study quantitatively tracked T-cell immune reconstitution after TCRalphabeta/CD19-depleted allogeneic hematopoietic cell transplantation in children using TCR repertoire profiling.

Points on this clonotype: Its binding antigen is unknown. No much larger clone exists at a distance of one base, and base qualities are not known.

From cysteine to phenylalanine, the CDR3 is 17 amino acids long. Of all the DNA, just the CDR3 is kept, 51 bases in frame from base 1. The germline V and J ends show losses of 0 bases and 7 bases respectively, and no gene match explains 12 bases of the junction. Receptors were amplified or captured by PCR. The instrument was an Illumina HiSeq 2500. To normalize quantification of the TCRbeta repertoire, the TCR libraries were built with molecular barcoding that relied on unique molecular identifiers. TCRdb trimmed the raw reads at Q25, called clones with MiXCR and kept productive beta chains. One record per CDR3 amino acid sequence lists the most common genes and DNA. Here the sample has nearly 550,000 distinct CDR3 sequences; 18% occur a single time. In total, the top ten clones hold 3% to 3.5% of the sample.

The TCR originated in a human donor who donated a stem cell graft to a child with acute lymphoblastic leukemia. The chain is assembled from TRBV12-3 or TRBV12-4 and TRBJ2-1; the central 7 bases match TRBD2. The sample here was PBMCs from the stem cell graft donor, taken from the stem cell graft. The bases read TGTGCCAGCAGTTTAGCCTCGGGGGGACTAAAGGCGAATGAGCAGTTCTTC. This is translated as CASSLASGGLKANEQFF.